The rows below give T cell receptor beta chains drawn from one sample of a study of CD8 T cells in ankylosing spondylitis. In TCRdb, the 5' RACE reads were re-called with MiXCR into one record per CDR3 protein. Counted here are around 770,000 distinct CDR3 sequences, approximately 12% occurring once; the ten biggest clones make up more than 0.5%. The sequenced material came from blood, either unsorted or a sorted T cell fraction (not recorded which). These receptors came from a male donor with ankylosing spondylitis. CDR3s include the opening cysteine and the closing phenylalanine or tryptophan. The D gene is left open where the match is weak. Clone sizes are given selectively: once, few, many, or a class where the clone is expanded.

J: TRBJ1-1
D: NA
size: many
V: TRBV20-1
CDR3: CSAIHRVDDTEAFF
DNA: TGCAGTGCTATACACAGGGTGGATGACACTGAAGCTTTCTTT

J: TRBJ1-5
D: NA
size: NA
V: TRBV24-1
CDR3: CATSDPGGSSFWPQHF
DNA: TGTGCCACCAGTGACCCGGGGGGCAGCAGCTTTTGGCCCCAGCATTTT

J: TRBJ1-2
D: NA
size: few
V: TRBV20-1
CDR3: CSARRPAISYGYTF
DNA: TGCAGTGCTAGACGCCCGGCTATAAGCTATGGCTACACCTTC

J: TRBJ2-7
D: NA
size: NA
V: TRBV10-3
CDR3: CAISALANSYEQYF
DNA: TGTGCCATCAGTGCGCTAGCGAACTCCTACGAGCAGTACTTC

J: TRBJ1-2
D: TRBD1
size: many
V: TRBV6-1
CDR3: CASRETGLGYGYTF
DNA: TGTGCCAGCAGAGAGACAGGGCTGGGCTATGGCTACACCTTC

J: TRBJ1-1
D: NA
size: few
V: TRBV5-1
CDR3: CASSWGIDSWTEAFF
DNA: TGCGCCAGCAGCTGGGGGATAGACAGTTGGACTGAAGCTTTCTTT

J: TRBJ2-5
D: TRBD1
size: few
V: TRBV10-3
CDR3: CAISDPGQKEETQYF
DNA: TGTGCCATCAGTGACCCGGGACAGAAAGAAGAGACCCAGTACTTC

J: TRBJ1-5
D: NA
size: few
V: TRBV20-1
CDR3: CSALRTASQPQHF
DNA: TGCAGTGCCCTACGGACAGCAAGCCAGCCCCAGCATTTT

J: TRBJ2-3
D: NA
size: few
V: TRBV5-4
CDR3: CASSFGGRRTDTQYF
DNA: TGTGCCAGCAGCTTCGGAGGGAGGCGCACAGATACGCAGTATTTT

J: TRBJ2-7
D: NA
size: NA
V: TRBV20-1
CDR3: CSASGRGSSYEQYF
DNA: TGCAGTGCTAGCGGGCGTGGGTCCTCCTACGAGCAGTACTTC

J: TRBJ1-2
D: NA
size: NA
V: TRBV28
CDR3: CASSFGGLEYGYTF
DNA: TGTGCCAGCAGTTTTGGGGGACTGGAATATGGCTACACCTTC

J: TRBJ2-3
D: NA
size: many
V: TRBV12-3/TRBV12-4
CDR3: CASSSLGTQNTQYF
DNA: TGTGCCAGCAGTTCTCTAGGGACACAGAATACGCAGTATTTT

J: TRBJ2-1
D: TRBD1
size: NA
V: TRBV20-1
CDR3: CSASTATGDNEQFF
DNA: TGCAGTGCTAGTACAGCTACAGGGGACAATGAGCAGTTCTTC

J: TRBJ2-7
D: NA
size: few
V: TRBV7-3
CDR3: CASSLFGPSYEQYF
DNA: TGTGCCAGCAGCTTATTCGGGCCCTCCTACGAGCAGTACTTC

J: TRBJ2-7
D: NA
size: many
V: TRBV5-1
CDR3: CASSLDSGNLYEQYF
DNA: TGCGCCAGCAGCTTGGATTCAGGGAACCTCTACGAGCAGTACTTC

J: TRBJ1-1
D: NA
size: once
V: TRBV5-6
CDR3: CASSLLLLNTEAFF
DNA: TGTGCCAGCAGCTTGCTACTCCTGAACACTGAAGCTTTCTTT

J: TRBJ2-3
D: NA
size: few
V: TRBV18
CDR3: CASSPETSTDTQYF
DNA: TGTGCCAGCTCACCGGAAACTAGCACAGATACGCAGTATTTT

J: TRBJ2-6
D: NA
size: NA
V: TRBV20-1
CDR3: CSATPQTVHWGANVLTF
DNA: TGCAGTGCTACTCCGCAGACAGTACACTGGGGGGCCAACGTCCTGACTTTC

J: TRBJ1-2
D: NA
size: few
V: TRBV24-1
CDR3: CATSAGRGLPGPGYTF
DNA: TGTGCCACCAGTGCGGGAAGGGGTCTCCCAGGTCCTGGCTACACCTTC